These 19 T cell receptor beta chains were all obtained from the same sample, sequenced in a study of tumor and adjacent non-tumor tissue in lung cancer. The library came from three nested PCR rounds adapted from ARM-PCR protocols. TCRdb passed the multiplex PCR reads through MiXCR, listing each CDR3 protein once. The sample carries about 66,000 distinct CDR3 sequences, around four fifths recorded once. No cell sorting was done before RNA was extracted from the tissue. The sequenced material came from lung tumor tissue. The receptors here all came from a man between 60 and 75 years old with non-small cell lung cancer.

This clonotype was found a few times. The J gene is TRBJ2-7, the V gene TRBV6-5; 7 nucleotides line up with TRBD1. The CDR3 is 15 amino acids. The germline V gene has CDR1 MNHEY and CDR2 SVGAGI. V was clipped by 11 bases and J by 4 bases; unmatched bases: 17. The CDR3 loop reads CAGGYGAGQVYEQYF. DNA for the CDR3: TGTGCCGGTGGTTACGGGGCTGGACAGGTTTACGAGCAGTACTTC.

As regards this clonotype: Lacking the conserved final phenylalanine or tryptophan, this CDR3 likely reflects a read error. It is unclear where the CDR3 begins or ends on the DNA, so no DNA is shown, and the CDR3 is as TCRdb lists it. V and J are TRBV11-3 and TRBJ2-5; the DNA was not compared with TRBD2, the D call given in the table. CDR1 and CDR2 from the germline V gene are SGHNT and YENEEA. The CDR3 spans 14 amino acids, including both terminal residues. This CDR3 reads CARSPSGAGETQYL.

The V call is TRBV24-1, the J call TRBJ2-7, with 9 bases lining up with TRBD1. This CDR3 has 14 residues. CDR1 is KGHDR, CDR2 SFDVKD, per germline. CDR3 DNA sequence: TGTATCACCAGTGACCCGGGACAGGGCTACGAGCAGTACTTC. It translates to CITSDPGQGYEQYF.

As to this clonotype: Germline is not matched at one junction end, which may reflect a read error. This chain connects TRBV29-1 to TRBJ1-4, with D tentatively TRBD1 (5 bases). The CDR3 sequence is 14 residues long. Germline assignment: CDR1 SQVTM and CDR2 ANQGSEA. The CDR3 sequence is CSVEGDVSNEKLFF. CDR3 bases: TGCAGCGTTGAGGGGGACGTCAGTAACGAAAAATTGTTTTTT.

This clonotype has just one count. J is TRBJ2-3 and V is TRBV11-3; no reliable D call. Germline loops: CDR1 SGHNT, CDR2 YENEEA. The CDR3 extends over 13 amino acids. The V end lost 9 bases, the J end lost 5 bases, and 15 bases lay between the germline ends. CDR3: CARCLIPQDTQYF. The CDR3 DNA follows: TGTGCCAGATGCTTAATCCCCCAAGATACGCAGTATTTT.

With regard to this clonotype: The germline gene is not matched at one end of the junction; a read error may be the cause. This chain joins TRBV6-5 and TRBJ1-5; D not certain. Per germline, CDR1 MNHEY and CDR2 SVGAGI. The CDR3 is 13 amino acids. In nucleotides, the CDR3 is TGTGCCAGCAATTACGACACGACGAAGCCCCAGCATTTT. This sequence encodes CASNYDTTKPQHF.

With regard to this clonotype: A read error may account for a junction end that differs from germline. V gene TRBV6-6 combines with J gene TRBJ1-1; TRBD1 aligns across 7 bases. The CDR3 sequence is 13 residues long. Looked up from germline, CDR1 is MNHNY and CDR2 is SVGAGI (reference sequence). The CDR3, as DNA: TGTGCCAGAAGGTTGACAGGGAATACTGAAGATTTCTTT. It is translated as CARRLTGNTEDFF.

As to this clonotype: Being one base from a much bigger clone, this may be a read error. The chain is built from TRBV5-4 and TRBJ1-2, with a possible D match to TRBD1 (5 bases). Germline CDR1 SGHNT, CDR2 YYREEE (reference sequence). This CDR3 is 11 amino acids long. The DNA for the CDR3 is TGTACCAGCAGCTTGGGGGGTGGCTACACCTTC. Encoded protein: CTSSLGGGYTF.

As concerns this clonotype: Its ends do not fully match the called genes, so a read error is possible. The gene calls are TRBV20-1 and TRBJ2-1, with a tentative D call TRBD2 (6 bases). Germline CDR1 is DFQATT and CDR2 is SNEGSKA (reference sequence). The CDR3 has 15 amino acids. CDR3 loop: CSGRLAGGFSNKQFF. DNA for the CDR3: TGCAGTGGTAGATTAGCCGGGGGATTCTCAAATAAGCAGTTCTTC.

On this clonotype: A junction boundary mismatches the germline segment, possibly from a read error. This chain joins TRBV6-1 and TRBJ2-6, with TRBD2 as a possible D gene (6 bases). Looked up from germline, CDR1 is MNHNS and CDR2 is SASEGT. The CDR3 is made up of 15 amino acids. In nucleotides, the CDR3 is TGTGTCAGCGACGGGTCAGGGACTGGGGCCAACGTCCTGATTTTC. Protein sequence: CVSDGSGTGANVLIF.

This clonotype was recorded a few times. No conserved phenylalanine or tryptophan ends this CDR3, so it is likely a read error. This rearrangement joins TRBV25-1 to TRBJ1-2, with D hard to call. The CDR3 sequence is 13 residues long. Germline-derived CDR1 and CDR2 are MGHDK and SYGVNS. With 4 bases removed from V and 4 bases from J, the gap between germline ends came to 10 bases. The CDR3 nucleotides read TGTGCCAGCAGTGGGCCGGGCGGCTATGGCTACACCCTC. This gives the protein CASSGPGGYGYTL.

The V and J genes are TRBV5-4 and TRBJ2-2; D possibly uses TRBD1 or TRBD2 (5 bases each). CDR1 and CDR2 (germline): SGHNT, YYREEE (reference sequence). The CDR3 sequence is 14 residues long. The V gene lost 4 bases and the J gene lost 9 bases, with 16 bases spanning the gap. CDR3 sequence (DNA): TGTGCCAGCAGCGTGGACAAGGGGACCAGGGAGCTGTTTTTT. Its translation: CASSVDKGTRELFF.

Turning to this clonotype: One end of the junction does not line up with germline, which may come from a read error. The genes are TRBV12-3 or TRBV12-4 and TRBJ2-1; TRBD1 aligns across 9 bases. CDR3 size: 15 residues. For the CDR3, the DNA is TGTGCAAGCAGGCCGGGACAGGGTATGTGGGATAAGCAGTTCTTC. Protein: CASRPGQGMWDKQFF.

As regards this clonotype: A read error may produce the germline difference seen at one junction end. The genes are TRBV5-4 and TRBJ2-3; D possibly corresponds to TRBD2 (5 bases). Germline loops: CDR1 SGHNT, CDR2 YYREEE (reference sequence). CDR3 length: 16 residues. CDR3 sequence reads: CDSSPIEQEAGDTQYF. The CDR3 bases are TGTGACAGCAGCCCTATCGAGCAGGAGGCGGGAGATACGCAGTATTTT.

The chain combines TRBV6-5 with TRBJ2-7, with a possible D match to TRBD2 (6 bases). CDR1 is MNHEY and CDR2 is SVGAGI in the germline V gene. CDR3 length: 15 residues. Here the CDR3 reads CDNSYSRRETTEQYF. The CDR3 DNA is TGTGACAACAGTTACTCGAGGCGGGAAACGACCGAGCAGTACTTC.

With respect to this clonotype: A junction end diverges from the germline sequence, so it may reflect a read error. The V gene is TRBV29-1, the J gene TRBJ2-1; D not resolved. The CDR3 is 12 residues long. Germline lookup yields CDR1 SQVTM and CDR2 ANQGSEA. The CDR3 coding sequence is TGCAGTGTTGACGGAAGGACCAATGAGCACTTCTTC. It encodes CSVDGRTNEHFF.

This clonotype was found a few times. A much larger clone is a single base away; this may be a read error. This rearrangement joins TRBV13 to TRBJ2-7; TRBD2 aligns across 9 bases. In germline, CDR1 is PRHDT, CDR2 FYEKMQ (reference sequence). This CDR3 is 13 amino acids long. The ends lost 5 bases at V and 3 bases at J; junction bases unmatched: 2. CDR3: CASSAGGNYEQYF. The CDR3 region has the DNA TGTGCCAGCAGCGCGGGAGGGAACTACGAGCAGTACTTC.

CDR3 region: CASSYSWSPATETQYF. The CDR3 DNA reads as TGTGCCAGCAGTTACTCGTGGTCACCGGCGACAGAGACCCAGTACTTC. J is TRBJ2-5 and V is TRBV6-6, with D unclear. The CDR3 spans 16 residues. Germline V lookup: CDR1 MNHNY, CDR2 SVGAGI (reference sequence). Trimming left V 0 bases short and J 4 bases short, with 15 bases between.

This clonotype was observed at least ten times. This chain links TRBV12-5 with TRBJ2-7; D uncertain. Deletions cut 1 base from V and 7 bases from J, with 11 bases between. Germline V gene sequence: CDR1 LGHNT, CDR2 FRNRAP. This CDR3 spans 13 amino acids. As DNA, the CDR3 is TGTGCTAGTGGTTTGGACACCTTACGGGAGCAGTACTTC. This sequence encodes CASGLDTLREQYF.